What follows describes a single T cell receptor beta chain. The data were taken from a study of cytomegalovirus exposure and HLA in healthy donors. Every donor was a healthy person donating bone marrow. The CDR3 sequence is 11 residues long. The V gene lost 5 bases and the J gene lost 8 bases, with 9 bases spanning the gap. Per the germline V gene, CDR1 is MNHNS and CDR2 is SASEGT. This PCR relied on a set of 60 Vbeta primers and 13 Jbeta primers. Repertoires were generated with immunoSEQ multiplex PCR, while TCRdb's copy carries only in-frame clones and drops some. The data hold about 180,000 clones, with 70% to 80% observed a single time.

The sequence was obtained from a man aged 55 to 69 in good health and CMV-seronegative. The chain employs TRBV6-1 and TRBJ1-2; weak D call: TRBD1 (5 bases). Sequencing was carried out using PBMCs. CDR3 nucleotide sequence: TGTGCCAGCAGTTACGGGGGAGGCTACACCTTC. Encoded protein: CASSYGGGYTF.